Shown below are 19 T cell receptor beta chains from a single sample sequenced in a study of Ad26.COV2.S vaccination and SARS-CoV-2 variants. Sequenced by immunoSEQ multiplex PCR; TCRdb stores in-frame clones only, minus some. The sample shows fewer than 800,000 clones, more than 70% of them seen only once. The treatment denotes: some 19 received Ad26.COV2.S at low or high dose, single or two shots; several received placebo; per-sample allocation not given. Samples came from day 63 after the first vaccine or placebo injection. The sample consisted of peripheral blood, taken in a trial of Ad26.COV2.S vaccine versus placebo. Receptors originate from a person aged 18-65 years who received the Ad26.COV2.S COVID-19 vaccine or a placebo.

The chain employs TRBV24-1 and TRBJ1-5; no clear D gene. The CDR3 covers 14 residues. Between the trimmed V and J ends, which lost 4 bases and 6 bases, there was a span of 12 bases. Germline CDR1 reads KGHDR; CDR2 reads SFDVKD. The chain's CDR3 is CATSEAGDGQPQHF. The CDR3 DNA follows: TGTGCCACCAGTGAGGCCGGGGATGGTCAGCCCCAGCATTTT.

This chain joins TRBV4-3 and TRBJ2-3; D is possibly TRBD1 or TRBD2 (5 bases each). V lost 1 base to trimming and J lost 0 bases, with 8 bases between them. The germline V gene has CDR1 LGHNA and CDR2 YSLEER. This CDR3 is built from 15 residues. The CDR3 sequence is CASSQGGVSTDTQYF. CDR3 DNA sequence: TGCGCCAGCAGCCAAGGAGGGGTTAGCACAGATACGCAGTATTTT.

The chain combines TRBV6-5 with TRBJ2-1; TRBD2 aligns across 7 bases. The V gene end was trimmed by 0 bases and the J gene end by 9 bases; junction bases not matched to a gene: 2. Germline CDR1 is MNHEY and CDR2 is SVGAGI. The CDR3 sequence is 13 residues long. CDR3 DNA sequence: TGTGCCAGCAGTTACTCGGGACTACTTGAGCAGTTCTTC. It is translated as CASSYSGLLEQFF.

V usage is TRBV6-5 and J usage is TRBJ2-3; possible D gene TRBD2, 5 bases. Germline-derived CDR1 and CDR2 are MNHEY and SVGAGI. V was shortened by 2 bases and J by 2 bases, with 11 bases between the two germline ends. The CDR3 contains 15 residues. CDR3 sequence reads: CASSYRGADTDTQYF. The CDR3 DNA is TGTGCCAGCAGTTACCGGGGAGCGGACACAGATACGCAGTATTTT.

J is TRBJ2-1 and V is TRBV7-8; D may be TRBD2 (6 bases). The V end lost 2 bases, the J end lost 0 bases, and 11 bases lay between the germline ends. This CDR3 spans 16 amino acids. Germline lookup yields CDR1 SGHVS and CDR2 FQNEAQ. CDR3 sequence: CASSLQGGASYNEQFF. In DNA form, the CDR3 reads TGTGCCAGCAGCTTACAGGGCGGGGCCTCCTACAATGAGCAGTTCTTC.

The V gene is TRBV7-2, the J gene TRBJ2-1; D gene uncertain. The CDR3 spans 16 residues. Between the trimmed V and J ends, which lost 1 base and 3 bases, there was a span of 13 bases. Germline loops: CDR1 SGHTA, CDR2 FQGNSA. The CDR3 region has the DNA TGTGCCAGCAGCTTAGGTCCAGACCCGGGCTACAATGAGCAGTTCTTC. It yields the protein CASSLGPDPGYNEQFF.

This chain joins TRBV11-2 and TRBJ2-1; D not certain. Germline CDR1 and CDR2: SGHAT and FQNNGV. This CDR3 region has 13 residues. Trimming took 1 base from V and 5 from J, leaving 6 bases between them. In nucleotides, the CDR3 is TGTGCCAGCAGCTTAGTATCGGACAATGAGCAGTTCTTC. Translated, it gives CASSLVSDNEQFF.

The gene calls are TRBV7-2 and TRBJ2-4; D gene ambiguous. Trimming removed 5 bases at V and 0 bases at J, with 11 bases between. This CDR3 is 15 amino acids long. Germline CDR1 is SGHTA and CDR2 is FQGNSA. CDR3 bases: TGTGCCAGCAGCCCGGGCTTAGTAGCCAAAAACATTCAGTACTTC. This encodes CASSPGLVAKNIQYF.

The table lists this clone with a count of one. The chain carries TRBV7-2 and TRBJ1-6, with D possibly being TRBD1 (5 bases). Trimming removed 5 bases at V and 4 bases at J, with 15 bases between. From germline, CDR1 is SGHTA and CDR2 FQGNSA. The CDR3 contains 16 residues. DNA of the CDR3: TGTGCCAGCAGCCCAGGGCCGGGACTTTATAATTCACCCCTCCACTTT. Protein: CASSPGPGLYNSPLHF.

In DNA, the CDR3 is TGTGCCTGGAGGGCAGAGGCCCGGACCCAGTACTTC. It codes for CAWRAEARTQYF. The rearrangement links TRBV30 to TRBJ2-5; D gene unclear. This CDR3 comprises 12 residues. V shed 3 bases and J shed 7 bases, with 12 bases lying between them. Germline V gives CDR1 GTSNPN, CDR2 SVGIG (reference sequence).

The chain is built from TRBV7-2 and TRBJ2-3, with D uncertain. The CDR3 consists of 11 residues. The V end lost 6 bases, the J end lost 2 bases, and 3 bases lay between the germline ends. Germline V gene sequence: CDR1 SGHTA, CDR2 FQGNSA. The CDR3 bases are TGTGCCAGCAGATTCACAGATACGCAGTATTTT. Its translation: CASRFTDTQYF.

V usage is TRBV27 and J usage is TRBJ2-5; TRBD1 is a possible D gene (6 bases). With 2 bases removed from V and 2 bases from J, the gap between germline ends came to 9 bases. There are 14 residues in the CDR3. Germline values: CDR1 MNHEY, CDR2 SMNVEV (reference sequence). CDR3 bases: TGTGCCAGCAGTTTAATGACAGGACAAGAGACCCAGTACTTC. Protein: CASSLMTGQETQYF.

The V and J genes are TRBV9 and TRBJ2-1, with D perhaps being TRBD1 or TRBD2 (5 bases each). The CDR3 runs to 18 residues. Between the trimmed V and J ends, which lost 0 bases and 0 bases, there was a span of 16 bases. Germline values: CDR1 SGDLS, CDR2 YYNGEE. CDR3 sequence: CASSVDSGTRSSYNEQFF. The CDR3 DNA is TGTGCCAGCAGCGTAGACTCCGGGACCCGAAGCTCCTACAATGAGCAGTTCTTC.

J is TRBJ1-4 and V is TRBV6-6, with 8 positions matching TRBD1. CDR3 length equals 16 residues. Per germline, CDR1 MNHNY and CDR2 SVGAGI (reference sequence). V trimming: 2 bases; J trimming: 4 bases; junction bases outside the gene matches: 6. CDR3 nucleotides: TGTGCCAGCAGTTACCCCAGGGGGCTTGGTAATGAAAAACTGTTTTTT. It encodes CASSYPRGLGNEKLFF.

This clone has just a few counts. The chain carries TRBV24-1 and TRBJ1-5, with a possible D match to TRBD1 (6 bases). Germline V gene sequence: CDR1 KGHDR, CDR2 SFDVKD. This CDR3 is 16 amino acids long. The ends were cut back, 4 bases at V and 6 bases at J, with 18 bases in the middle. The CDR3 bases are TGTGCCACCAGTGAACTCCCGGGGGCGGGGGGTCAGCCCCAGCATTTT. It codes for CATSELPGAGGQPQHF.

The rearrangement joins TRBV19 to TRBJ1-4; TRBD1 might be the D (5 bases). Germline CDR1 reads LNHDA; CDR2 reads SQIVND (reference sequence). V was shortened by 7 bases and J by 5 bases, with 11 bases between the two germline ends. The CDR3 has 13 amino acids. CDR3 in amino acids: CASKRQHNEKLFF. The CDR3 DNA follows: TGTGCCAGTAAGAGACAGCACAATGAAAAACTGTTTTTT.

The V and J genes are TRBV4-2 and TRBJ1-5; 9 bases map to TRBD1. V lost 0 bases, J lost 6 bases, and 3 bases stayed unmatched. CDR1 and CDR2 (germline): LGHNA, YNFKEQ. The CDR3 is 15 residues long. The CDR3 DNA is TGTGCCAGCAGCCAAGACCGGACAGGGGTTCAGCCCCAGCATTTT. Protein product: CASSQDRTGVQPQHF.

This rearrangement joins TRBV3-1 (or the pseudogene TRBV3-2) to TRBJ2-3, with 13 bases aligning to TRBD2. The germline CDR1 and CDR2 sequences are LGHDT and YNNKEL (reference sequence). The CDR3 consists of 16 residues. Trimming at V came to 1 base and at J to 9 bases, leaving 7 bases not matched to a gene. DNA of the CDR3: TGTGCCAGCAGCCAAGCCGTAGGACTAGCGGGAGTCACGCAGTATTTT. Protein: CASSQAVGLAGVTQYF.

The J gene is TRBJ1-3, the V gene TRBV6-6; D is unclear. The CDR3 is 13 residues long. CDR1 is MNHNY, CDR2 SVGAGI, per germline (reference sequence). With 2 bases removed from V and 4 bases from J, the gap between germline ends came to 6 bases. The CDR3 sequence: CASSYTAGNTIYF. DNA for the CDR3: TGTGCCAGCAGTTACACGGCAGGAAACACCATATATTTT.